One and the same sample provided the 6 T cell receptor beta chains below, sequenced in a study of metastatic and nonmetastatic thyroid tumors. Among the patients, none had received any treatment before thyroid surgery. TCRdb re-clonotyped the PCR reads through MiXCR. Of some 13,000 clones listed, around a quarter were seen once; the top ten hold about 20%. The sample consisted of tumor tissue. The source of these receptors is a female donor with papillary thyroid cancer or a benign thyroid nodule (not recorded which). Some clones in this sample may be carry-over from other donors' samples.

This clone came up a few times. J is TRBJ1-3 and V is TRBV5-5; D unresolved. V was trimmed by 4 bases and J by 2 bases, leaving 10 bases between them. The CDR3 is 14 residues long. CDR1 is SGHKS, CDR2 YYEKEE, per germline (reference sequence). The CDR3 DNA sequence: TGTGCCAGCAGCCCGGCCGGGACTGGAAACACCATATATTTT. Protein product: CASSPAGTGNTIYF. Variable domain in full (rest from reference TRBV5-5 and TRBJ1-3): DAGVTQSPTHLIKTRGQQVTLRCSPISGHKSVSWYQQVLGQGPQFIFQYYEKEERGRGNFPDRFSARQFPNYSSELNVNALLLGDSALYLCASSPAGTGNTIYFGEGSWLTVV.

The chain is built from TRBV20-1 and TRBJ2-2; no reliable D call. V lost 4 bases and J 3 bases, leaving 9 bases between the germline ends. This CDR3 has 13 residues. Looked up from germline, CDR1 is DFQATT and CDR2 is SNEGSKA (reference sequence). This CDR3 is CSATAQYTGELFF. CDR3 nucleotide sequence: TGCAGTGCTACAGCGCAGTACACCGGGGAGCTGTTTTTT.

This clone was seen many times. The gene calls are TRBV4-2 and TRBJ1-1, with 9 positions matching TRBD1. With 1 base clipped from V and 1 base from J, the junction kept 4 bases outside the gene matches. The CDR3 contains 16 residues. Germline CDR1 and CDR2: LGHNA and YNFKEQ. The CDR3 reads CASSQATGQGNTEAFF. The CDR3 bases are TGTGCCAGCAGCCAAGCTACGGGACAGGGGAACACTGAAGCTTTCTTT.

J is TRBJ1-2 and V is TRBV30, with D possibly TRBD1 on 5 matching bases. The V gene's germline CDR1 is GTSNPN and CDR2 SVGIG (reference sequence). CDR3 length: 11 amino acids. The germline V and J ends were trimmed by 5 bases and 7 bases, with 11 bases remaining between them. The CDR3, as DNA: TGTGCCTGGGTACGGGGCGGTGGCTACACCTTC. Amino acid sequence: CAWVRGGGYTF.

This chain links TRBV11-2 with TRBJ2-5, with D unresolved. The germline V gene encodes CDR1 SGHAT and CDR2 FQNNGV. The CDR3 spans 15 residues. V gave up 7 bases and J gave up 1 base, with 16 bases separating them. The CDR3 bases are TGTGCCAGCAAGAAGTTCAGCGCCGTCCAAGAGACCCAGTACTTC. Its protein is CASKKFSAVQETQYF.

V and J are TRBV28 and TRBJ2-1; TRBD2 matches 10 bases. In germline, CDR1 is MDHEN, CDR2 SYDVKM. The CDR3 has 16 amino acids. With 5 bases clipped from V and 2 bases from J, the junction kept 6 bases outside the gene matches. The CDR3 reads CASSPWTSGAYNEQFF. CDR3 nucleotides: TGTGCCAGCAGTCCTTGGACTAGCGGTGCCTACAATGAGCAGTTCTTC.